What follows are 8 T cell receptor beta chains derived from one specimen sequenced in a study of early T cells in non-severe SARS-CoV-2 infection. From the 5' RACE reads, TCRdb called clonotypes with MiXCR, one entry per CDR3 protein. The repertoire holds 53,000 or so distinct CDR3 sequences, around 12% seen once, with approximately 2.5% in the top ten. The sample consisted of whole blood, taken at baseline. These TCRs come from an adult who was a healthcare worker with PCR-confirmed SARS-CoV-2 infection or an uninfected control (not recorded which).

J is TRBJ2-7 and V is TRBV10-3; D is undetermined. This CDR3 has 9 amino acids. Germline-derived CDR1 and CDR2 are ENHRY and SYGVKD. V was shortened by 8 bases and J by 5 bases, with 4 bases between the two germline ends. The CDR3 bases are TGTGCCATCGGCGACGAGCAGTACTTC. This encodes CAIGDEQYF.

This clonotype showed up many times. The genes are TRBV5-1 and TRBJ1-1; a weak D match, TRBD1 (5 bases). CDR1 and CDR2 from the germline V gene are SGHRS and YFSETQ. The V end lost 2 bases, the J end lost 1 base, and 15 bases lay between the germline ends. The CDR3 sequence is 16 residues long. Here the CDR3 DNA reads TGCGCCAGCAGCTTACAACACGGGGGATCGAACACTGAAGCTTTCTTT. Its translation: CASSLQHGGSNTEAFF.

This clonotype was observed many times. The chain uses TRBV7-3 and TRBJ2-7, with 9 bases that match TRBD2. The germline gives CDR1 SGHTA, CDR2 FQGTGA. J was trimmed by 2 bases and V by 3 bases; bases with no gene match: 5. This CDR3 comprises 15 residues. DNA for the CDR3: TGTGCCAGCAGCTTGATGGCGGGAGGGGCCTACGAGCAGTACTTC. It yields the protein CASSLMAGGAYEQYF.

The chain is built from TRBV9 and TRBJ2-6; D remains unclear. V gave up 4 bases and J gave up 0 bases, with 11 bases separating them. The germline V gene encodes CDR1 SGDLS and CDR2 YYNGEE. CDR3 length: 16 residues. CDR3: CASSPGRTSGANVLTF. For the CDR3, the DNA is TGTGCCAGCAGCCCAGGACGGACCTCTGGGGCCAACGTCCTGACTTTC.

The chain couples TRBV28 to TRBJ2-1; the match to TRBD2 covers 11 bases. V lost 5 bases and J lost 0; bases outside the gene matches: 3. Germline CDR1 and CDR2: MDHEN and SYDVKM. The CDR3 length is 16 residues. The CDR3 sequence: CASSETSGSSYNEQFF. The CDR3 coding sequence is TGTGCCAGCAGTGAAACTAGCGGGAGCTCCTACAATGAGCAGTTCTTC.

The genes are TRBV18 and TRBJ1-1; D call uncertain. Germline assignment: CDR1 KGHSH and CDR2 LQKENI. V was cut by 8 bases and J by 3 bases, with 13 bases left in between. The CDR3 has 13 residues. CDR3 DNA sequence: TGTGCCAGCCTTCAATGGGTCTACACTGAAGCTTTCTTT. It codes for CASLQWVYTEAFF.

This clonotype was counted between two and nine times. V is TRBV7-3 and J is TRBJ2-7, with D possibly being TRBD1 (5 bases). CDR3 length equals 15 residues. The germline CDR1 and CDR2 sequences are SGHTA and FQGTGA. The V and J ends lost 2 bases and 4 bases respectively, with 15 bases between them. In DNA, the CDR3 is TGTGCCAGCAGCTTATTCCAGGGCAGACAGTACGAGCAGTACTTC. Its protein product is CASSLFQGRQYEQYF.

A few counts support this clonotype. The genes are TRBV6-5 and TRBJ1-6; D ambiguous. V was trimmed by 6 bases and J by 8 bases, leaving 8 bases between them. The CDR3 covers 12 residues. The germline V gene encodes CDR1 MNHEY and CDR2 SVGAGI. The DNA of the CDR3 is TGTGCCAGCAGAAATGGAGATTCACCCCTCCACTTT. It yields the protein CASRNGDSPLHF.